Sequencing of this TCR beta chain was carried out in a study of CD8+CD57+ T cells in acquired aplastic anemia. The wider study: Recorded DNA amounts for sorted CD4+ and CD8+ cells had an average of approximately 3 ug. Study-level results: Approximately 27 CD8+ CDR3 sequences occurred in both the patients and the controls.

Investigators profiled TCR beta VDJ and CDR3 from genomic DNA template. TCRdb redid the calling of the reads with MiXCR, one entry per CDR3 protein. The table shows approximately 470,000 distinct CDR3 sequences, with roughly a third occurring only once. As to this clonotype: No antigen is known for it.

V lost 0 bases, J lost 1 base, and 7 bases lay in between. CDR1 is SGDLS, CDR2 YYNGEE, per germline. The CDR3 runs 14 residues. By flow cytometry, patients selected for sequencing had shown an expansion of CD8+CD57+ cells. No therapy had been given to the patients at the time of blood sampling. The genes are TRBV9 and TRBJ2-5; D gene uncertain. Sequencing was performed on sorted CD4+, CD8+, or CD8+CD57+ T cells (not recorded which) from PBMCs. The clonotype originates from a human donor with aplastic anemia. The CDR3 nucleotides read TGTGCCAGCAGCGTAGCGAATAGCCAAGAGACCCAGTACTTC. It specifies CASSVANSQETQYF.